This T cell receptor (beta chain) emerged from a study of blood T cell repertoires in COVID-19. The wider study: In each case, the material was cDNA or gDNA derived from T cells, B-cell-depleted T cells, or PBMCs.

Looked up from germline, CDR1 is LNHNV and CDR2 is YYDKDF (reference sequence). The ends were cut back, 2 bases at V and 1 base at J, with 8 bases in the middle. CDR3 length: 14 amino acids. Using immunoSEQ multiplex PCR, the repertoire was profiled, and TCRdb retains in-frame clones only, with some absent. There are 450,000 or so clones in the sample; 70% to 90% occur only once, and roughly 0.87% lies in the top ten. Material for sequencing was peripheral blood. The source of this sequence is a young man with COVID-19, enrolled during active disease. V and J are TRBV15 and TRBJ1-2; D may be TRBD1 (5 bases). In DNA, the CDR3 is TGTGCCACCAGCAGATCGACAGATAACTATGGCTACACCTTC. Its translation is CATSRSTDNYGYTF.